This TCR beta chain is from a study of cytomegalovirus exposure and HLA in healthy donors. The study, taken as a whole, reports: Some segments of the V type, notably TRBV6-2 and TRBV6-3, were excluded as indistinguishable. In vitro experiments confirmed that a few CMV-associated chains were specific for CMV antigens.

As for this clone: The antigen remains undetermined.

The primer mix had 60 Vbeta and 13 Jbeta primers. In the source study's methods: The count from a later analysis was about 80 million unique TCR beta chains, some 10 million of them shared. Assay used: immunoSEQ multiplex PCR; TCRdb lists only in-frame clones, some missing. V and J calls and clone size follow that table, whereas D and trimming were derived from the DNA. The repertoire holds 110,000 to 150,000 clones, around 80% seen once, with around 4.9% in the top ten. CDR3 length: 15 residues. The V gene end was trimmed by 4 bases and the J gene end by 5 bases; junction bases not matched to a gene: 8. Germline V gene lookup returns CDR1 SGHRS and CDR2 YFSETQ.

This rearrangement joins TRBV5-1 to TRBJ2-7; 11 bases line up with TRBD2. This receptor was obtained from a male donor in good health and CMV-seronegative. The sequenced sample was PBMCs. The DNA of the CDR3 is TGCGCCAGCAGCCCAGAGCTAGCGGGGGGAAACGAGCAGTACTTC. Translating it yields CASSPELAGGNEQYF. Based on the CDR3 plus reference TRBV5-1 and TRBJ2-7, the full variable domain is KAGVTQTPRYLIKTRGQQVTLSCSPISGHRSVSWYQQTPGQGLQFLFEYFSETQRNKGNFPGRFSGRQFSNSRSEMNVSTLELGDSALYLCASSPELAGGNEQYFGPGTRLTVT.